The clone carrying this TCR beta chain was observed a handful of times. The antigen remains undetermined. This sample was taken from a study of early T cells in non-severe SARS-CoV-2 infection. Overall study: Sequencing input comprised bulk RNA from unsorted whole blood; chain pairing was not available.

Study conclusions and caveats: Matching results from VDJdb favored anti-spike CD8 responses, leaving private and CD4 specificities undetected.

Trimming took 6 bases from V and 4 from J; bases not matched to a gene: 4. The CDR3 is made up of 13 amino acids. CDR1 WNHNN and CDR2 SYGVQD come from the germline V gene (reference sequence). Individual cDNA molecules were tagged with unique molecular identifiers, the study reported. TCRdb re-called the 5' RACE reads with MiXCR, one entry per CDR3 protein. This sample carries 55,000 to 65,000 distinct CDR3 sequences, about an eighth of them seen once, and the ten largest clones take roughly 4.6%. The chain combines TRBV10-1 with TRBJ1-1; 8 bases agree with TRBD1. Source material: whole blood. This receptor was obtained from an adult who was a healthcare worker with PCR-confirmed SARS-CoV-2 infection or an uninfected control (not recorded which). The CDR3 coding sequence is TGCGCCAGCAGCCGCGGACAGGGCACTGAAGCTTTCTTT. Translation: CASSRGQGTEAFF.